This TCR beta chain came from a study of molecular identifiers for immune sequencing clone quantification. Bulk libraries came from a prior protocol with listed TCR primers. TCRdb ran MiXCR on the PCR reads and lists one entry per CDR3 protein. This sample carries about 500,000 distinct CDR3 sequences, about 26% of them seen once, and the ten largest clones take around 0.76%. The CDR3 is 14 amino acids. The V gene lost 10 bases and the J gene lost 8 bases, with 21 bases spanning the gap. The V gene's germline CDR1 is MNHEY and CDR2 SMNVEV (reference sequence). Sample: naive CD8+ T cells from blood, with Jurkat cell RNA spiked in. Stated subset: FACS-sorted CD8+CD4-CCR7+CD45RA+ naive T cells. The chain links TRBV27 to TRBJ2-1; D remains ambiguous. The receptor was isolated from a human donor in good health. Some libraries in this study had Jurkat cell RNA spiked in. The CDR3 DNA reads TGTGCCACCACAGTCACGGAGTTCGTCTATGAGCAGTTCTTC. This codes for CATTVTEFVYEQFF.